A selection of T cell receptor beta chains follows, all from one sample in a study of blood T cell repertoires in COVID-19. Generated by immunoSEQ multiplex PCR, the TCRdb table keeps only in-frame clones and is missing some. The profile shows 90,000 to 100,000 clones, 81% of them singletons. The specimen sequenced was peripheral blood. All receptors come from an elderly woman with acute or convalescent COVID-19. Each CDR3 is given with its conserved first and last residue. A D gene is named only where the DNA matches it firmly. Some rows mark clone size as missing; the rest say once, few, many or name a class of expanded clone.

d_gene,abundance,j_gene,v_gene,CDR3nt,CDR3aa
-,few,TRBJ1-1,TRBV5-1,TGCGCCAGCAGCTTGGCCTCGGGGGGCACTGAAGCTTTCTTT,CASSLASGGTEAFF
TRBD1,few,TRBJ1-6,TRBV3-1/TRBV3-2,TGTGCCAGCAGCCAAGAAGGACAGGGAGTTTCACCCCTCCACTTT,CASSQEGQGVSPLHF
-,-,TRBJ2-7,TRBV29-1,TGCAGCGTTGGGACCGGGAAAGGGCGAGGTGAGCAGTACTTC,CSVGTGKGRGEQYF
TRBD1,-,TRBJ2-3,TRBV6-2/TRBV6-3,TGTGCCAGCAGTTTTCTCCCGGGACAGGGGTATGGCACAGATACGCAGTATTTT,CASSFLPGQGYGTDTQYF
TRBD2,-,TRBJ2-5,TRBV7-2,TGTGCCAGCAGCCTCGGGGGGGCGCGTCAAGAGACCCAGTACTTC,CASSLGGARQETQYF
-,-,TRBJ2-5,TRBV5-1,TGCGCCAGCAGGGCAGGACAAGAGACCCAGTACTTC,CASRAGQETQYF
-,-,TRBJ2-1,TRBV29-1,TGCAGCGTCCGAAGGGGATGGAATGAGCAGTTCTTC,CSVRRGWNEQFF
-,-,TRBJ1-1,TRBV21-1,TGTGCCAGCAGCAAACAAACCTGGAGCGCTTTCTTT,CASSKQTWSAFF
-,few,TRBJ1-5,TRBV3-1/TRBV3-2,TGTGCCAGCAGCCAACTGAGGAGCAATCAGCCCCAGCATTTT,CASSQLRSNQPQHF
TRBD1,-,TRBJ1-1,TRBV4-1,TGCGCCAGCAGCCGGACGATGGGACAGCCGAACACTGAAGCTTTCTTT,CASSRTMGQPNTEAFF
TRBD1,-,TRBJ2-2,TRBV5-5,TGTGCCAGCAGCTTGGTGACAGGGCCCGGGGAGCTGTTTTTT,CASSLVTGPGELFF
TRBD1,few,TRBJ2-6,TRBV28,TGTGCCAGCAGGGGCCGGGACAGGTCATCTTCTGGGGCCAACGTCCTGACTTTC,CASRGRDRSSSGANVLTF
-,-,TRBJ2-5,TRBV28,TGTGCCAGCAGTCTGCAACCGGGGGAGACCCAGTACTTC,CASSLQPGETQYF
-,-,TRBJ1-5,TRBV25-1,TGTGCCAGCAGTGAAGGCTTACAGCCCCAGCATTTT,CASSEGLQPQHF
TRBD1,-,TRBJ1-1,TRBV6-5,TGTGCCAGTTTCAGGGGGAATGAAGCTTTCTTT,CASFRGNEAFF
-,-,TRBJ1-2,TRBV6-5,TGTGCCAGCATTCGGGCTAACTATGGCTACACCTTC,CASIRANYGYTF
TRBD1,-,TRBJ2-5,TRBV7-3,TGTGCCAGCAGCTTAACCAGGGGGCCCCAAGAGACCCAGTACTTC,CASSLTRGPQETQYF
TRBD1,many,TRBJ2-2,TRBV5-4,TGTGCTGTCTCCTATGGGACAGGGGCCTTGAACACCGGGGAGCTGTTTTTT,CAVSYGTGALNTGELFF
-,-,TRBJ1-5,TRBV2,TGTGCCAGCAGCTCAACCCGGGGGACTCAGCCCCAGCATTTT,CASSSTRGTQPQHF
TRBD1,-,TRBJ1-2,TRBV7-2,TGTGCCAGCAGCTTAGCGGGCGGACAGGCAGGATATGGCTACACCTTC,CASSLAGGQAGYGYTF
-,-,TRBJ2-5,TRBV2,TGTGCCAGCAGAGCCGACACCGAAGAGACCCAGTACTTC,CASRADTEETQYF
-,-,TRBJ1-5,TRBV4-2,TGTGCCAGCAGCCAAGATTGGGAGAGGAGCAATCAGCCCCAGCATTTT,CASSQDWERSNQPQHF
TRBD1,-,TRBJ1-2,TRBV27,TGTGCCAGCAGTAGGACAGGGACCCAACGAGATGGCTACACCTTC,CASSRTGTQRDGYTF
-,-,TRBJ1-5,TRBV2,TGTGCCAGCACCCAGACGGGCGGGAATCAGCCCCAGCATTTT,CASTQTGGNQPQHF
TRBD2,-,TRBJ2-7,TRBV24-1,TGTGCCACCAGTGGAGGACTAGGGTCCTACGAGCAGTACTTC,CATSGGLGSYEQYF
TRBD1,-,TRBJ1-2,TRBV9,TGTGCCAGCAGCGTCGGACAGGGCCCTTATGGCTACACCTTC,CASSVGQGPYGYTF
-,once,TRBJ1-2,TRBV6-5,TGTGCCAGCAGGATCCTCGGAACTACTAACTATGGCTACACCTTC,CASRILGTTNYGYTF
TRBD1,-,TRBJ1-2,TRBV7-9,TGTGCCAGCAGCTTAGGGCAGGGGGCTAACTATGGCTACACCTTC,CASSLGQGANYGYTF
-,-,TRBJ1-2,TRBV5-1,TGCGCCAGCAGCTTCACGGGGTATGGCTACACCTTC,CASSFTGYGYTF
TRBD1,-,TRBJ1-6,TRBV9,TGTGCCAGCAGCGTAGCCCCGACAGGGTCGGATTCACCCCTCCACTTT,CASSVAPTGSDSPLHF
TRBD1,-,TRBJ1-2,TRBV28,TGTGCCAGCAGCATTGACAGGGAATATGGCTACACCTTC,CASSIDREYGYTF
TRBD2,-,TRBJ2-5,TRBV7-8,TGTGCCAGCAGCTTACTCCCCTCTAGCGGCCAAGAGACCCAGTACTTC,CASSLLPSSGQETQYF
-,-,TRBJ1-3,TRBV5-1,TGCGCCAGCAGCCTAGACCCTGGAAACACCATATATTTT,CASSLDPGNTIYF
TRBD1,-,TRBJ1-1,TRBV10-1,TGCGCCAGCAGTGAAGGGGGCAGTATGAACACTGAAGCTTTCTTT,CASSEGGSMNTEAFF
-,-,TRBJ1-4,TRBV2,TGTGCCAGCAAGTGGGCAGCAACTAATGAAAAACTGTTTTTT,CASKWAATNEKLFF
TRBD2,-,TRBJ2-3,TRBV19,TGTGCCAGTAGTAAACAGACTAGCGGGGGGGCCGGAGATACGCAGTATTTT,CASSKQTSGGAGDTQYF
TRBD2,-,TRBJ2-7,TRBV7-8,TGTGCCAGCAGCTCCTTCGGGACTAGCGTGTACGAGCAGTACTTC,CASSSFGTSVYEQYF
TRBD1,-,TRBJ1-1,TRBV3-1/TRBV3-2,TGTGCCAGCAGCCACCAGTCCGGGACAGGGGTTAGGAACACTGAAGCTTTCTTT,CASSHQSGTGVRNTEAFF
-,-,TRBJ1-6,TRBV27,TGTGCCAGCAGTTTAAGTGACGGCGGAAGAGCGAATTCACCCCTCCACTTT,CASSLSDGGRANSPLHF
-,few,TRBJ1-2,TRBV10-3,TGTGCCATCAGTGAGAGGGGTGACAAACACGGCTACACCTTC,CAISERGDKHGYTF
TRBD1,-,TRBJ1-1,TRBV28,TGTGCCAGCAGAGCGGGACAGGGGAACACTGAAGCTTTCTTT,CASRAGQGNTEAFF